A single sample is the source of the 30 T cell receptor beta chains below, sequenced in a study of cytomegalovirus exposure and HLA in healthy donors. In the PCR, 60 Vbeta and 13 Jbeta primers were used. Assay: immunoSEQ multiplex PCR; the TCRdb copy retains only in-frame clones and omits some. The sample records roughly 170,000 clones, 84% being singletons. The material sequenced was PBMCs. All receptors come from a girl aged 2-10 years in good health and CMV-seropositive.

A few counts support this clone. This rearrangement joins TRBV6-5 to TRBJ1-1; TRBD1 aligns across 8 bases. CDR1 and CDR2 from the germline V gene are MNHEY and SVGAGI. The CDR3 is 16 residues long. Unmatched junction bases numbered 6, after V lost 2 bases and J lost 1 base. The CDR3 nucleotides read TGTGCCAGCAGTTACAGGTGGACAGGGCGGAACACTGAAGCTTTCTTT. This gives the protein CASSYRWTGRNTEAFF.

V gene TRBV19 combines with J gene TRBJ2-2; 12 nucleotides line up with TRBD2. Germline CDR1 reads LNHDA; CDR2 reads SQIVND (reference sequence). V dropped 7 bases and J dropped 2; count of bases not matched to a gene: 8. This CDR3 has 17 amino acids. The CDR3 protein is CASNSLAGGTNTGELFF. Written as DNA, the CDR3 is TGTGCCAGTAATTCACTAGCGGGAGGTACAAACACCGGGGAGCTGTTTTTT.

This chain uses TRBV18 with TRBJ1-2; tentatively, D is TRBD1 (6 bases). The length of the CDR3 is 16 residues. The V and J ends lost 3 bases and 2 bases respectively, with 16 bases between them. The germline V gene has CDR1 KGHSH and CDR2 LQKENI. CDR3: CASSPSTGRGNYGYTF. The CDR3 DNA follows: TGTGCCAGCTCACCTTCTACAGGGAGAGGAAACTATGGCTACACCTTC.

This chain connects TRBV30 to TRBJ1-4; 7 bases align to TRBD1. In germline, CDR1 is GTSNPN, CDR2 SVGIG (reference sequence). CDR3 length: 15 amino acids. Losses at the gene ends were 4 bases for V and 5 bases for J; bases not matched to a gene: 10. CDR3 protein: CAWTVGGQGNEKLFF. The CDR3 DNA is TGTGCCTGGACCGTAGGGGGCCAGGGGAATGAAAAACTGTTTTTT.

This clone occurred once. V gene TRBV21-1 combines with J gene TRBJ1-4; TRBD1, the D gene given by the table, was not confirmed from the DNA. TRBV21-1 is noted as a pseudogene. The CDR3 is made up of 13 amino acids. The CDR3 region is CASSTGGNEKLFF. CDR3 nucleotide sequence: TGTGCCAGCAGCACAGGGGGGAATGAAAAACTGTTTTTT.

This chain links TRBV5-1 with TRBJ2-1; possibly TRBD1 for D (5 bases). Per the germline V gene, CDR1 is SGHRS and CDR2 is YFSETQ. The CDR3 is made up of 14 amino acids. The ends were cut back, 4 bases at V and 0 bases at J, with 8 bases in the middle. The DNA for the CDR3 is TGCGCCAGCAGCATAGACAGCTCCTACAATGAGCAGTTCTTC. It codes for CASSIDSSYNEQFF.

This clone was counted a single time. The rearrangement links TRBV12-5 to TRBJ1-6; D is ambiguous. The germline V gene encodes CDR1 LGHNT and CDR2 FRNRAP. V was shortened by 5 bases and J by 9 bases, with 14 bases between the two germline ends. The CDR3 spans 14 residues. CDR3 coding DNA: TGTGCTAGTGGTCCCCTCCCCAGCGGTTCACCCCTCCACTTT. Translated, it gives CASGPLPSGSPLHF.

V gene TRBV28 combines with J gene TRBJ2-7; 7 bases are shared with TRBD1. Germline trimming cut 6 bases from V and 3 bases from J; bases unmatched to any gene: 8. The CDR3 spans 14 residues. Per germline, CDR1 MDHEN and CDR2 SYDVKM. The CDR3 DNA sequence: TGTGCCAGCAGCCCGACAGGGCCAGGCTACGAGCAGTACTTC. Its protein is CASSPTGPGYEQYF.

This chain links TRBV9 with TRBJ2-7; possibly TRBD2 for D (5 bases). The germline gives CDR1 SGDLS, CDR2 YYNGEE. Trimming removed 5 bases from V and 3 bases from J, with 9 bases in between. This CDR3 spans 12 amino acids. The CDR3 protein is CASSPGYYEQYF. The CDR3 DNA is TGTGCCAGCAGTCCGGGATACTACGAGCAGTACTTC. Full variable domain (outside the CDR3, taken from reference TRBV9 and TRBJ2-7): DSGVTQTPKHLITATGQRVTLRCSPRSGDLSVYWYQQSLDQGLQFLIQYYNGEERAKGNILERFSAQQFPDLHSELNLSSLELGDSALYFCASSPGYYEQYFGPGTRLTVT.

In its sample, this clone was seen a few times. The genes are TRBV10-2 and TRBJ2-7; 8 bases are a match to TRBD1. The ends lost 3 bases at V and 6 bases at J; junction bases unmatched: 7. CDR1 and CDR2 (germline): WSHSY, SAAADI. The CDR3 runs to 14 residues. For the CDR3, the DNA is TGCGCCAGCAGTGAAGGAGACAGGGGATCCGAGCAGTACTTC. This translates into CASSEGDRGSEQYF.

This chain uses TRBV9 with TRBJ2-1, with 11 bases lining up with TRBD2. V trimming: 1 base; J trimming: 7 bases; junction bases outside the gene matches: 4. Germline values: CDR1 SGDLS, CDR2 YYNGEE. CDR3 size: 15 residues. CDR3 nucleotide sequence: TGTGCCAGCAGCGTATCTAGCGGGAGGCCTAATGAGCAGTTCTTC. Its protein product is CASSVSSGRPNEQFF.

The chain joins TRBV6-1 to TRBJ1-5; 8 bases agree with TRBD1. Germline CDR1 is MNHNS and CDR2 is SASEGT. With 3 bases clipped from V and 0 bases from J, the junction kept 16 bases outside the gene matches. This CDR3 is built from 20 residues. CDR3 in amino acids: CASSEVGDNRGTYSNQPQHF. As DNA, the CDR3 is TGTGCCAGCAGTGAGGTGGGGGACAACAGGGGGACTTATAGCAATCAGCCCCAGCATTTT.

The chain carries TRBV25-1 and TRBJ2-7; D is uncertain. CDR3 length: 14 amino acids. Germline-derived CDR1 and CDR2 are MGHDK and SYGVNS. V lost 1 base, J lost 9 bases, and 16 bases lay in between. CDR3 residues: CASSESVVLTTQYF. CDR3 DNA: TGTGCCAGCAGTGAATCAGTTGTTTTAACCACGCAGTACTTC.

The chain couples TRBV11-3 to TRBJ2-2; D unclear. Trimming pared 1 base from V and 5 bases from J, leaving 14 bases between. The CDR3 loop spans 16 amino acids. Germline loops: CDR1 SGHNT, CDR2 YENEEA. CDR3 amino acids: CASSLVSVRGTGELFF. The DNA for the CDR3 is TGTGCCAGCAGCTTAGTTTCCGTAAGAGGAACCGGGGAGCTGTTTTTT.

The CDR3, as DNA: TGTGCCAGCAGCGGGTCAGGGCGGGAGACCCAGTACTTC. Residues: CASSGSGRETQYF. The chain joins TRBV6-5 to TRBJ2-5; D is possibly TRBD1 (5 bases). Germline V gives CDR1 MNHEY, CDR2 SVGAGI. The CDR3 is made up of 13 amino acids. Trimming removed 6 bases at V and 5 bases at J, with 13 bases between.

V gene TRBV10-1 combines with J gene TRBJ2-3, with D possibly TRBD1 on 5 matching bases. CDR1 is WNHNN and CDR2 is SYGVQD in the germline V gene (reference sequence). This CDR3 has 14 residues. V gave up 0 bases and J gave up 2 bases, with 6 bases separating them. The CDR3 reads CASSESGLTDTQYF. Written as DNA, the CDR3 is TGCGCCAGCAGTGAGTCGGGGCTCACAGATACGCAGTATTTT.

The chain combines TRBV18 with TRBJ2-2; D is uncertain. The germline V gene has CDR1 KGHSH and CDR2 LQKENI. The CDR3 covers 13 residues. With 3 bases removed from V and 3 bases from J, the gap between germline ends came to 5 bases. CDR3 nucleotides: TGTGCCAGCTCACCGAGCTACACCGGGGAGCTGTTTTTT. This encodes CASSPSYTGELFF.

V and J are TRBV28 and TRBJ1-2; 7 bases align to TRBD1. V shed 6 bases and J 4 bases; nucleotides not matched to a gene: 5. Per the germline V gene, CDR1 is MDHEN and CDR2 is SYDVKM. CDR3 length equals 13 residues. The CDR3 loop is CASRRQGIYGYTF. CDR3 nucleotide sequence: TGTGCCAGCAGAAGACAGGGTATCTATGGCTACACCTTC.

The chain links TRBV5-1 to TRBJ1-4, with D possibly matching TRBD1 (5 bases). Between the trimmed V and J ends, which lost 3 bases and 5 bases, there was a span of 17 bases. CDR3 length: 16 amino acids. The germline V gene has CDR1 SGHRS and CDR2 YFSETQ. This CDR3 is CASSSAGQGPNEKLFF. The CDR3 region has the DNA TGCGCCAGCAGCTCCGCAGGGCAGGGCCCCAATGAAAAACTGTTTTTT.

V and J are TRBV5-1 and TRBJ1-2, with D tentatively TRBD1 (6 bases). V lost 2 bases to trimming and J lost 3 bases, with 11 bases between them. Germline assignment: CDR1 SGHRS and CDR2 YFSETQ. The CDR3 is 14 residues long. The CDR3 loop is CASSFTGSDYGYTF. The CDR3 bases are TGCGCCAGCAGCTTTACAGGGTCAGACTATGGCTACACCTTC. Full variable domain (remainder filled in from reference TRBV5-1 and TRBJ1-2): KAGVTQTPRYLIKTRGQQVTLSCSPISGHRSVSWYQQTPGQGLQFLFEYFSETQRNKGNFPGRFSGRQFSNSRSEMNVSTLELGDSALYLCASSFTGSDYGYTFGSGTRLTVV.

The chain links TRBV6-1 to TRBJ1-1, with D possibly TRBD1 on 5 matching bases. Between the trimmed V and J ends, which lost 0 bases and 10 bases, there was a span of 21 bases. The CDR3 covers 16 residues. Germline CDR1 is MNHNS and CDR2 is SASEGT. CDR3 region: CASSEAGVGKGNRAFF. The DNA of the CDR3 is TGTGCCAGCAGTGAAGCTGGTGTGGGGAAGGGGAATAGAGCTTTCTTT.

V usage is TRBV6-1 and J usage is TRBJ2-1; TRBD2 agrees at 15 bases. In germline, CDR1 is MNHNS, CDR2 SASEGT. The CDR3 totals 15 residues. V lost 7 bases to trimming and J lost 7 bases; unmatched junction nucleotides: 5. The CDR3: CASTGLAGGINEQFF. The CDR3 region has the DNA TGTGCCAGCACAGGACTAGCGGGAGGGATAAATGAGCAGTTCTTC.

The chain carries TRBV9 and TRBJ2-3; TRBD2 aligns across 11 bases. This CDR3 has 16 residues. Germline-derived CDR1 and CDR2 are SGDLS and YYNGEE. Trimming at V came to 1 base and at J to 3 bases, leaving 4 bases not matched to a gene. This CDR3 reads CASSVIAGGLTDTQYF. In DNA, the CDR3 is TGTGCCAGCAGCGTAATAGCGGGGGGGCTTACAGATACGCAGTATTTT.

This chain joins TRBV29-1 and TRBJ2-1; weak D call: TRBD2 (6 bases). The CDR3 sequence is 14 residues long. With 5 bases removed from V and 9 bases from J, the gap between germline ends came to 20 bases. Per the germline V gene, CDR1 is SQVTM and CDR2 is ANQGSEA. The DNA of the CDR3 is TGCAGCGTTCCTCCGGGACTGCCTCTTGGTGAGCAGTTCTTC. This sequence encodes CSVPPGLPLGEQFF.

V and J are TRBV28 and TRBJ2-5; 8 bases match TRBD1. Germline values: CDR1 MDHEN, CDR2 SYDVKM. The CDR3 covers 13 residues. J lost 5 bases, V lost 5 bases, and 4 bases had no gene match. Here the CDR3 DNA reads TGTGCCAGCAGTCCAGGGGGCTGGGAGACCCAGTACTTC. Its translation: CASSPGGWETQYF.

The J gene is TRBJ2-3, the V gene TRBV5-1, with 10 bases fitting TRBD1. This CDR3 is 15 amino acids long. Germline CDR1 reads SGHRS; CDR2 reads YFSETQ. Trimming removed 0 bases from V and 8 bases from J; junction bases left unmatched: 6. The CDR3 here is CASSLEGTGVGTQYF. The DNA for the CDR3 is TGCGCCAGCAGCTTGGAAGGGACAGGGGTGGGTACGCAGTATTTT.

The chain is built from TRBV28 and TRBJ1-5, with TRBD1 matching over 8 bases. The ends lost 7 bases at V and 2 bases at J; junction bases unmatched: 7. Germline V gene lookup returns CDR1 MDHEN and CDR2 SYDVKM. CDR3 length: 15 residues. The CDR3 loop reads CASKPGGAGNQPQHF. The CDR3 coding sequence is TGTGCCAGCAAACCAGGGGGCGCGGGCAATCAGCCCCAGCATTTT.

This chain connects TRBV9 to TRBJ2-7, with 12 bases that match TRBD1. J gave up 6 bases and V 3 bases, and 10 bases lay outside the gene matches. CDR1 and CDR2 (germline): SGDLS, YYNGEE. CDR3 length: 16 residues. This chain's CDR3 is CASSALTGTGGGEQYF. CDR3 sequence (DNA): TGTGCCAGCAGCGCCCTAACCGGGACAGGGGGCGGCGAGCAGTACTTC.

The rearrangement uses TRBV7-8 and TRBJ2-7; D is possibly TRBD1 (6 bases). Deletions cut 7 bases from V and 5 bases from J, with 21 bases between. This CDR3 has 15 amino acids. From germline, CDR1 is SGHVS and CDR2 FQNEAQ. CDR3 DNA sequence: TGTGCCAGCACCATTCAAGAAGGGGGAAGGAACGAGCAGTACTTC. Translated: CASTIQEGGRNEQYF. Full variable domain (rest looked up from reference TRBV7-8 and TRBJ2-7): GAGVSQSPRYKVAKRGQDVALRCDPISGHVSLFWYQQALGQGPEFLTYFQNEAQLDKSGLPSDRFFAERPEGSVSTLKIQRTQQEDSAVYLCASTIQEGGRNEQYFGPGTRLTVT.

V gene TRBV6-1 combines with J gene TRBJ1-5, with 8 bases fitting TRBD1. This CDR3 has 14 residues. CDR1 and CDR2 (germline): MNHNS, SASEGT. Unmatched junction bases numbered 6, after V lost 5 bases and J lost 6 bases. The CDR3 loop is CASSQGQGSQPQHF. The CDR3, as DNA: TGTGCCAGCAGTCAAGGACAGGGCAGTCAGCCCCAGCATTTT.